A selection of T cell receptor beta chains follows, all from one sample in a study of shared clonotypes between healthy human individuals. The data were produced by immunoSEQ multiplex PCR, yet TCRdb's version contains in-frame clones alone and is incomplete. Here the sample spans about 2.4 million clones, about 92% being singletons. Specimen: naive CD4+ T cells sorted from blood. Receptors were obtained from a man aged 18 to 30 in good health. The CDR3 runs from the conserved cysteine through the conserved F or W. D genes are given only for firm matches. Rows may omit the clone size; those that give it use once, few, many or a size class.

d_gene,j_gene,abundance,v_gene,CDR3aa,CDR3nt
-,TRBJ1-2,-,TRBV7-9,CASSLEAGNGYTF,TGTGCCAGCAGCTTAGAGGCAGGGAATGGCTACACCTTC
TRBD2,TRBJ2-1,-,TRBV14,CASSLSGRAKNEQFF,TGTGCCAGCAGCCTTAGCGGGAGGGCCAAGAATGAGCAGTTCTTC
TRBD1,TRBJ1-2,-,TRBV7-9,CASSLDLGKGAHSGYTF,TGTGCCAGCAGCTTGGATCTGGGAAAGGGGGCGCATAGCGGCTACACCTTC
-,TRBJ2-1,-,TRBV11-2,CASSLTEQFF,TGTGCCAGCAGCTTAACCGAGCAGTTCTTC
-,TRBJ1-2,once,TRBV5-1,CASSLGGLGSESYGYTF,TGCGCCAGCAGCTTGGGCGGTTTGGGGTCAGAGTCCTATGGCTACACCTTC
TRBD1,TRBJ1-2,-,TRBV29-1,CSVDSGQGAGEYGYTF,TGCAGCGTTGACTCGGGACAGGGGGCAGGTGAATATGGCTACACCTTC
-,TRBJ2-7,-,TRBV11-2,CASSLDHSYEQYF,TGTGCCAGCAGCTTAGACCACAGCTACGAGCAGTACTTC
TRBD2,TRBJ2-7,-,TRBV5-1,CASSLGAGGKGTEQYF,TGCGCCAGCAGCTTGGGTGCGGGGGGGAAAGGAACCGAGCAGTACTTC
-,TRBJ2-7,once,TRBV27,CASSSGWGSYEQYF,TGTGCCAGCAGTTCGGGATGGGGCTCCTACGAGCAGTACTTC
-,TRBJ1-2,-,TRBV19,CASSISSGRGYTF,TGTGCCAGTAGTATTAGCTCAGGGAGAGGCTACACCTTC
-,TRBJ2-2,-,TRBV18,CASSPQGPNTGELFF,TGTGCCAGCTCACCACAGGGGCCGAACACCGGGGAGCTGTTTTTT
-,TRBJ2-3,-,TRBV7-2,CASSLQESTDTQYF,TGTGCCAGCAGCTTACAGGAAAGCACAGATACGCAGTATTTT
TRBD2,TRBJ2-7,-,TRBV27,CASSSPGGTEQYF,TGTGCCAGCAGTTCCCCGGGAGGTACGGAGCAGTACTTC
-,TRBJ1-6,-,TRBV6-1,CASSENRNYNSPLHF,TGTGCCAGCAGTGAAAACAGGAATTATAATTCACCCCTCCACTTT
-,TRBJ1-1,-,TRBV11-2,CASSLGTRGWTEAFF,TGTGCCAGCAGCTTAGGGACCCGGGGGTGGACTGAAGCTTTCTTT
TRBD1,TRBJ1-4,once,TRBV11-2,CASSLVSTGAFEKLFF,TGTGCCAGCAGCTTAGTCAGCACAGGGGCCTTTGAAAAACTGTTTTTT
-,TRBJ2-2,-,TRBV28,CASSSGGSDTGELFF,TGTGCCAGCAGTTCGGGGGGCTCGGACACCGGGGAGCTGTTTTTT
-,TRBJ1-5,-,TRBV19,CASSTQGDQPQHF,TGTGCCAGTAGTACCCAGGGAGACCAGCCCCAGCATTTT
-,TRBJ2-2,-,TRBV11-2,CASSSRVLNTGELFF,TGTGCCAGCAGTTCAAGGGTATTGAACACCGGGGAGCTGTTTTTT
TRBD2,TRBJ2-2,-,TRBV7-2,CASTSRLGLAGTGELFF,TGTGCCAGCACCTCTAGGCTCGGACTAGCGGGAACCGGGGAGCTGTTTTTT
TRBD1,TRBJ2-3,-,TRBV28,CASSSRRNRDRGLDTQYF,TGTGCCAGCAGCTCGCGGCGCAACCGGGACAGGGGGCTGGATACGCAGTATTTT
-,TRBJ2-3,-,TRBV9,CASSAPSPRPNTDTQYF,TGTGCCAGCAGCGCCCCCTCGCCGCGGCCCAACACAGATACGCAGTATTTT
TRBD2,TRBJ2-5,-,TRBV12-5,CASGPGFRGAQYF,TGTGCTAGTGGTCCTGGATTTCGGGGGGCCCAGTACTTC
TRBD1,TRBJ1-5,-,TRBV7-2,CASSLVGQANQPQHF,TGTGCCAGCAGCTTAGTGGGACAGGCCAATCAGCCCCAGCATTTT
TRBD1,TRBJ2-7,few,TRBV7-6,CASSLKTGVEQYF,TGTGCCAGCAGCTTAAAGACAGGGGTCGAGCAGTACTTC
-,TRBJ1-1,-,TRBV7-9,CASSFNLNTEAFF,TGTGCCAGCAGTTTCAATCTGAACACTGAAGCTTTCTTT
-,TRBJ2-7,once,TRBV18,CASSPAGGKASFHIVYEQYF,TGTGCCAGCTCACCAGCTGGAGGGAAGGCCAGCTTTCATATTGTCTACGAGCAGTACTTC
-,TRBJ1-2,-,TRBV18,CASSPPAGRNYGYTF,TGTGCCAGCTCACCACCAGCAGGACGGAACTATGGCTACACCTTC
-,TRBJ1-1,-,TRBV6-5,CASSYRRQHQAFF,TGTGCCAGCAGTTACCGACGGCAGCACCAAGCTTTCTTT
-,TRBJ1-1,-,TRBV29-1,CSVAQDSNTEAFF,TGCAGCGTTGCCCAGGACTCTAACACTGAAGCTTTCTTT
-,TRBJ1-2,-,TRBV20-1,CSAWTVGGCTF,TGCAGTGCTTGGACAGTTGGAGGCTGCACCTTC
TRBD1,TRBJ2-1,once,TRBV7-2,CASSPGQGAFSSSYNEQFF,TGTGCCAGCAGCCCGGGACAGGGGGCGTTTTCGAGCTCCTACAATGAGCAGTTCTTC